This T cell receptor (beta chain) was sequenced in a study of blood T cells in healthy people across ages (dated by TCRdb to between 2014 and 2017). Some background on the complete study: In model experiments, roughly one uniquely barcoded TCR beta cDNA molecule per two T cells was captured by template switching. The study measured age-related changes in TCR beta repertoire diversity using deep sequencing normalized with unique cDNA molecular identifiers. Four age groups were formed from the donors: young (average about 16 years), middle-aged (around 37), aged (62) and long-lived (roughly 81). To avoid experimental bias, donors of different ages were distributed randomly across sequencing lanes. Two additional independent replicas of 1 million unique cDNA reads from the same blood draw were analyzed for two donors (one aged 18 to 30 and one aged 80 or older).

Donors were around 37 systemically healthy Caucasian individuals from Russia aged roughly 6 to 95 years. Approximately 9.3 milliliters of peripheral blood were collected from each donor into EDTA-treated Vacutainer tubes. Ficoll-Paque density-gradient centrifugation was used to isolate PBMCs, with at least 7 million per sample. Trizol reagent was used to extract total RNA from the PBMCs, yielding at least 5 micrograms per sample. Naive CD45RAhigh/CD27high T cell percentages were measured by flow cytometry on a PBMC aliquot from every donor. The CDR3 spans 14 residues, from the cysteine through the phenylalanine. Only CDR3 DNA remains: 42 bases, in frame from the first base. Trimming takes 7 bases off V and 5 bases off J; junction bases not matched to a gene: 7. Beyond this particular receptor, the publication reports: The long-lived group showed more naive CD4+ T cells, fewer expanded clones and increased TCR diversity than the aged group, suggesting age selection. Estimates of total diversity based on one million sequenced T cells were regarded as lower bounds and as underestimates. Observed TCR beta diversity correlated strongly with the percentage of naive T cells measured by flow cytometry. Donor CMV infection status was unknown, potentially confounding age-related changes in expanded clonotypes. Observed TCR beta diversity per million T cells fell roughly linearly with age, and a significant reduction was already apparent by age around 44. Conclusive comparison of naive and antigen-experienced compartments was prevented by the profiling of bulk unsorted PBMCs.

This clonotype was counted many times. Its antigen is still unknown. No quality values exist for individual bases; no much larger clone is one base distant. Library preparation employed 5' RACE. The sample was run on an Illumina HiSeq 2500. A second PCR of about 6 to 11 cycles was performed with a sample-barcoded 5' primer and a J-beta primer mix. Each TCR beta cDNA molecule received a unique molecular identifier from a template-switch 5' adaptor carrying 12 random nucleotides. At least 3 million CDR3-containing paired-end reads were obtained from each sample. First-strand cDNA synthesis was performed from all RNA using the Mint cDNA synthesis kit, with priming by a TRBC-specific oligonucleotide. Following uracil-DNA glycosylase treatment, a first 18-cycle PCR with universal primers M1SS and BC2_uni_R was performed on all cDNA. On the study's bioinformatics: For normalization, 1 million high-quality reads, each with a distinct molecular identifier, were randomly selected from each sample. Instead of being binned into consensus sequences, reads with shared molecular identifiers were discarded. MiTCR, set to a Q25 quality threshold and the strictest error-elimination algorithm, was used for CDR3 identification, clonotype clustering and error correction. A nonparametric unseen species model with Euler transformation was used to estimate a lower bound on total TCR beta diversity. TCRdb took the public reads, trimmed them with fastp at Q25, ran MiXCR for clone calling and kept in-frame beta chains. Rows with one shared CDR3 protein collapse into an entry with the most common genes and DNA. What appears here as the V and J calls and clone size reflects TCRdb's work, not the paper's. The sample table holds some 900,000 distinct CDR3 sequences, of which roughly 43% were seen once. The biggest ten clones account for roughly an eighth of the sample.

Sequenced material: blood. The chain is assembled from TRBV12-3 or TRBV12-4 and TRBJ2-1, with 8 bases matching TRBD2. The sequence was obtained from a man aged 25-45 years in good health. The CDR3 in this case is CASIFGGADNEQFF. The DNA sequence reads TGTGCCAGCATTTTCGGGGGGGCGGACAATGAGCAGTTCTTC.